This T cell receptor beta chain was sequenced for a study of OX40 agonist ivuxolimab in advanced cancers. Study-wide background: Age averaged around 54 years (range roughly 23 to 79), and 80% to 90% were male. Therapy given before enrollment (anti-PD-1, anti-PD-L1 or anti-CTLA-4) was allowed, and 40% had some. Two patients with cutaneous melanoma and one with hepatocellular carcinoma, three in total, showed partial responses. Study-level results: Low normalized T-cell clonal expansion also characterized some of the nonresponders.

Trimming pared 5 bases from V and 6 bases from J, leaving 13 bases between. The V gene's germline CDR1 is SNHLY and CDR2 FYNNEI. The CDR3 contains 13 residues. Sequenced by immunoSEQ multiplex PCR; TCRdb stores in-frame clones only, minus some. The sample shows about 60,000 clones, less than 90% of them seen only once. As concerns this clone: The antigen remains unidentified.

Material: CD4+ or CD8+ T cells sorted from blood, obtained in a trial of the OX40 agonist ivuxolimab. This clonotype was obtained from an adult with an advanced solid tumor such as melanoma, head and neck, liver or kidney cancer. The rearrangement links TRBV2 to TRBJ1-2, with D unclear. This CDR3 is CASSIADVDGYTF. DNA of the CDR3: TGTGCCAGCAGTATAGCGGACGTGGATGGCTACACCTTC.